This T cell receptor (beta chain) is from a study of blood T cell repertoires in COVID-19. Study information: Some COVID-19 samples were acute and others convalescent; all came from the United States, Italy and Spain. The cDNA or gDNA used as material had been derived from T cells, B-cell-depleted T cells, or PBMCs.

Recruited during active infection, patients (from Seattle) were subsequently followed longitudinally. The germline V gene encodes CDR1 MDHEN and CDR2 SYDVKM. The CDR3 sequence is 14 residues long. V was pared by 5 bases and J by 5 bases, with 4 bases of the junction left unmatched. In the original processing: How many nucleated cells were present was estimated from reference gene primer amplification. Libraries were prepared by immunoSEQ multiplex PCR; TCRdb keeps only in-frame clonotypes and omits some of them. Clonal size and the V and J genes are those of that table, whereas D and trimming came from the DNA. The table records 250,000 to 350,000 clones, 88% of them present only once.

The sequencing input was peripheral blood. The chain employs TRBV28 and TRBJ2-7; TRBD2 matches at 12 bases. This clonotype was sampled from a woman in her thirties with COVID-19, enrolled during active disease. CDR3 in DNA: TGTGCCAGCAGTCGACTAGCGGGAGCCAACGAGCAGTACTTC. It codes for CASSRLAGANEQYF.